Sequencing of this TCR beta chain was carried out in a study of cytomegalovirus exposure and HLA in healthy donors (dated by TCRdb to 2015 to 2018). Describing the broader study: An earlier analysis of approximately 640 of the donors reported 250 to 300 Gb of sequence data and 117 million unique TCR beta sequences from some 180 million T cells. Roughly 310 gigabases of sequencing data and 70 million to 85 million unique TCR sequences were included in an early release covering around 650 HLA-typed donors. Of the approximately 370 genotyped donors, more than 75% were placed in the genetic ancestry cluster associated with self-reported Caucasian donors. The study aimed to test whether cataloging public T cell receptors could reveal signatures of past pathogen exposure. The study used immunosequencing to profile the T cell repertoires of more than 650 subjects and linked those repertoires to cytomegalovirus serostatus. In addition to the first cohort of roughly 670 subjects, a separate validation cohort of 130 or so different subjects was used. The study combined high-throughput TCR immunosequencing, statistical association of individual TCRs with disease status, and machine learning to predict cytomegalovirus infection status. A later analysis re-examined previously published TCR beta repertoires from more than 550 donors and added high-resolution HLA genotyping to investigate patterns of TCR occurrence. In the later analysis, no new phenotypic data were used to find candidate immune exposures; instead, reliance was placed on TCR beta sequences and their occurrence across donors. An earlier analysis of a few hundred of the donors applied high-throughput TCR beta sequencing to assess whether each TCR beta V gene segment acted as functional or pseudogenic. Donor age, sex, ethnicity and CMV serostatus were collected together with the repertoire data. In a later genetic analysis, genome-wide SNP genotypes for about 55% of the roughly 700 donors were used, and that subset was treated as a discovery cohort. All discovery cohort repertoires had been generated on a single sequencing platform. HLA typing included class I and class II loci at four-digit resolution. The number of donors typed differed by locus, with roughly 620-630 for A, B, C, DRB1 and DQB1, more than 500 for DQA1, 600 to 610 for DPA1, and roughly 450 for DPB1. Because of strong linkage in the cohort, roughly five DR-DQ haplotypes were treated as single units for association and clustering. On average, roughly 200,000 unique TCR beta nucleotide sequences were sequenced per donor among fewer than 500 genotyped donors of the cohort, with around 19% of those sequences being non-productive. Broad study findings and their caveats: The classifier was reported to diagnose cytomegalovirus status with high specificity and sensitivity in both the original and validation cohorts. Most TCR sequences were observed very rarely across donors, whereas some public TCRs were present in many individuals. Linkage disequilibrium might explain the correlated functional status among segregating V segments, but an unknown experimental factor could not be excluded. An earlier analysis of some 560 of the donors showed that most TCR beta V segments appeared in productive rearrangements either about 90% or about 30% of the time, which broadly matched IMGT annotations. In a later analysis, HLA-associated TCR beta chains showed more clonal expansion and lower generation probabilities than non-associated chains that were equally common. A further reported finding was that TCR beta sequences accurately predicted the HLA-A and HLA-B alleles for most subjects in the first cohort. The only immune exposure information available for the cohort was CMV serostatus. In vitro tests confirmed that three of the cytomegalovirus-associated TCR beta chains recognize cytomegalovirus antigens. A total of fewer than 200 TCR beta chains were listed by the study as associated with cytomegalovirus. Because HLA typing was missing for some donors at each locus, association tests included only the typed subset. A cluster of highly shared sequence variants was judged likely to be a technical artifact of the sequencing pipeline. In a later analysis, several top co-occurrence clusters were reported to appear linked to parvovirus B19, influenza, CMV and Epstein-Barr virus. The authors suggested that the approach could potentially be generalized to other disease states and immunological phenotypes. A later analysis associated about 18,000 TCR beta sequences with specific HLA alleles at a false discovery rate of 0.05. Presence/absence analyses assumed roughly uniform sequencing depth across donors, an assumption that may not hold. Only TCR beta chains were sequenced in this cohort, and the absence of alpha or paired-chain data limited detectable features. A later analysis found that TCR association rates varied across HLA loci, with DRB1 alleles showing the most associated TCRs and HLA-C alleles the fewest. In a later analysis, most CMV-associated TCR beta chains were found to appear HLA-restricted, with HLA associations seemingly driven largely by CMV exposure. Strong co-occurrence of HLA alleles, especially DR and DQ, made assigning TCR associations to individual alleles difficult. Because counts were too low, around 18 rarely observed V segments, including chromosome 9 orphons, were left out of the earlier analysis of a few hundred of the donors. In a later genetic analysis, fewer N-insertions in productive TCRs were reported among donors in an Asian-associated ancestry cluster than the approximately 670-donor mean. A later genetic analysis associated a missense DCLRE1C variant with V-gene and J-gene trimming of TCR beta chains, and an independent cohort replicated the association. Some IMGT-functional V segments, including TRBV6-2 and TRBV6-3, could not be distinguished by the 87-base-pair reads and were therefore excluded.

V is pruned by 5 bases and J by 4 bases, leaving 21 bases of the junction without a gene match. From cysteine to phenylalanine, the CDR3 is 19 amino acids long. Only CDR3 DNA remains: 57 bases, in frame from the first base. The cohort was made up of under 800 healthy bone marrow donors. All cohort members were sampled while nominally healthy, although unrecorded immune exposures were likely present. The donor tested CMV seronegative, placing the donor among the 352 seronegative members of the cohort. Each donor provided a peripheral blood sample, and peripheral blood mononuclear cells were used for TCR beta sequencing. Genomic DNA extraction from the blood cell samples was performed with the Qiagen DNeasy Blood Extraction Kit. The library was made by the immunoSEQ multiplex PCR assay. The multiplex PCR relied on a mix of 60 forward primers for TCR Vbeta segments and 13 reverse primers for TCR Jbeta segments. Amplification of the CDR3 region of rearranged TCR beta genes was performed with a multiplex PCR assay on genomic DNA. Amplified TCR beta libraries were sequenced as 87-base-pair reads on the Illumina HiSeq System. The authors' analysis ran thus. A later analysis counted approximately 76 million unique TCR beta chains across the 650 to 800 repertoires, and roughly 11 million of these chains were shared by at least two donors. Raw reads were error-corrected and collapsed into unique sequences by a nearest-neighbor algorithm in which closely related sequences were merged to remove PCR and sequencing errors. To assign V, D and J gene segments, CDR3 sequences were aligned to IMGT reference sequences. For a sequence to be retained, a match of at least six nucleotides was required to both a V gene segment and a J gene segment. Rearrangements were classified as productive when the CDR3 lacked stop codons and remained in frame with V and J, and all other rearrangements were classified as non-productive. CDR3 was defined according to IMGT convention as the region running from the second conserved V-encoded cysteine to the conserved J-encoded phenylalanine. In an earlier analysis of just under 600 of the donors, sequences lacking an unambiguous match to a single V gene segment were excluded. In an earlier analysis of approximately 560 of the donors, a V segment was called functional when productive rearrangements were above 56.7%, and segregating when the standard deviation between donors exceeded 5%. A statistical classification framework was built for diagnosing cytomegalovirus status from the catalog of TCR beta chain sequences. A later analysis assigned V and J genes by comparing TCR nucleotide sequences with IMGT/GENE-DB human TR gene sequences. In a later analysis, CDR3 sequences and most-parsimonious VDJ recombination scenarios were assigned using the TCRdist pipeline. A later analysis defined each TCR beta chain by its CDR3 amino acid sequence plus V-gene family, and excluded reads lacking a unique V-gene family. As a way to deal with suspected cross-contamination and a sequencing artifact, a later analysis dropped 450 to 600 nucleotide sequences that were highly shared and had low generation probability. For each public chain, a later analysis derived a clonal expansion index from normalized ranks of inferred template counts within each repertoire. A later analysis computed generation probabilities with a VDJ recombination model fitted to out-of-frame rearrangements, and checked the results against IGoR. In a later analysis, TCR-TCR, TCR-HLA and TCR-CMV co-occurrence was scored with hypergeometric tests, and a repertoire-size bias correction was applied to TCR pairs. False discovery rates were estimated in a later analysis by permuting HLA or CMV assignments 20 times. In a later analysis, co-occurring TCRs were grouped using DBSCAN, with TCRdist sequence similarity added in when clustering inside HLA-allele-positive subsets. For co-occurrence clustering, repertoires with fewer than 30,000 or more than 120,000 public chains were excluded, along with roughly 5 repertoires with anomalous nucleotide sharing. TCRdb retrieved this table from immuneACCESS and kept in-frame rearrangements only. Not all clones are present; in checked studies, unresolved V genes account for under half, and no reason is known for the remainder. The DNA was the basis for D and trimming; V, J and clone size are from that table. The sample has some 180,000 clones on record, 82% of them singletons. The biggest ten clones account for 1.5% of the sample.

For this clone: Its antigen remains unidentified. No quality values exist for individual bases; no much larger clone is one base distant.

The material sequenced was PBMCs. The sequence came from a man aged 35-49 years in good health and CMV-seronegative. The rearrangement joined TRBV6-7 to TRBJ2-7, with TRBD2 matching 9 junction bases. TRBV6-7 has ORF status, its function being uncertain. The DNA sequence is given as TGTGCCAGCAGTAACGTACGAGCAGGGCTTAGCGGGAGTACGTACGAGCAGTACTTC. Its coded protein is CASSNVRAGLSGSTYEQYF.